Listed here is a single TCR beta chain. Its antigen is not known. The CDR3 runs to 12 residues. The germline V and J ends were trimmed by 2 bases and 6 bases, with 11 bases remaining between them. The germline V gene has CDR1 SQVTM and CDR2 ANQGSEA. These data belong to a study of T cells in Graves' hyperthyroidism and ophthalmopathy. Turning to the study itself: Peripheral blood was acquired at first diagnosis, ahead of any therapy whatsoever.

Overall study results and limits: The blood repertoire included most of the expanded thyroid clonotypes above 0.001.

The CDR3 regions of TCR beta were amplified from RNA transcripts. First-round RT-PCR of the TCR CDR3 relied on the HTBI primer set. TCRdb ran MiXCR on the multiplex PCR reads and lists one entry per CDR3 protein. In the table there are almost 600,000 distinct CDR3 sequences, approximately 14% of which are singletons. The sequence was collected from a woman in her twenties or thirties with Graves' hyperthyroidism that later progressed to Graves' ophthalmopathy. The chain uses TRBV29-1 and TRBJ2-7, with D possibly TRBD2 on 5 matching bases. The sequencing sample was made of blood. The CDR3 region has the DNA TGCAGCGTTGAACTAGCCTACGGCGAGCAGTACTTC. It translates to CSVELAYGEQYF.